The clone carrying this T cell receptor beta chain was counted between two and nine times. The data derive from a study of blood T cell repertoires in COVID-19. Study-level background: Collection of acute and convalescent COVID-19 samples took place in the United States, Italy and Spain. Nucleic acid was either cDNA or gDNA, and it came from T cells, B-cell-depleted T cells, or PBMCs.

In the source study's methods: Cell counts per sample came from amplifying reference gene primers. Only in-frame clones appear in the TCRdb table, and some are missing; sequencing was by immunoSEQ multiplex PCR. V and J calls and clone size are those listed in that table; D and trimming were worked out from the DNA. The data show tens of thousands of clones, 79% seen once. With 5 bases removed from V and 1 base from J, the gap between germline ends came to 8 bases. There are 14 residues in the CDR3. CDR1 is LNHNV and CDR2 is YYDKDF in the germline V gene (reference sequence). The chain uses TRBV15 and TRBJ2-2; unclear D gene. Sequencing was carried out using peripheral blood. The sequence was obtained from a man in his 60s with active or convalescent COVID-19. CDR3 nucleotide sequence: TGTGCCACCAGCGCCAATAGGAACACCGGGGAGCTGTTTTTT. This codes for CATSANRNTGELFF. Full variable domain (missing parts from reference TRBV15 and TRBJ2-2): DAMVIQNPRYQVTQFGKPVTLSCSQTLNHNVMYWYQQKSSQAPKLLFHYYDKDFNNEADTPDNFQSRRPNTSFCFLDIRSPGLGDTAMYLCATSANRNTGELFFGEGSRLTVL.